This T cell receptor (beta chain) emerged from a study of T-cell memory formation after mild COVID-19. There are 16 residues in the CDR3. CDR1 is KGHDR, CDR2 SFDVKD, per germline. The J segment lost 4 bases and the V segment lost 3 bases, leaving 8 bases of the junction unmatched. This clonotype was seen only a few times. TCRdb used MiXCR to reprocess the 5' RACE reads, holding one entry per CDR3 protein. The sample includes some 130,000 distinct CDR3 sequences, 15% to 20% of them seen just once. V usage is TRBV24-1 and J usage is TRBJ2-3, with 8 bases matching TRBD2. The receptor was derived from a man aged 18 to 29 who had mild COVID-19 (a few samples of this study predate the infection). Cell type and time point are not known. Input material: PBMCs or a T cell subset sorted from them (not recorded which). The CDR3: CATSDPQAGGPDTQYF. CDR3 DNA: TGTGCCACCAGTGATCCGCAGGCGGGGGGCCCAGATACGCAGTATTTT.